The 24 T cell receptor beta chains presented below share a single source sample, sequenced in a study of regulatory dendritic cells for organ transplantation. Their antigen targets remain unknown. Sequencing used immunoSEQ multiplex PCR; TCRdb keeps in-frame clones, though not all of them. The sample shows roughly 4,200 clones, roughly 60% of them seen only once. CFSE-labeled sorted T cells met regulatory or mature dendritic cells for around 5 days. The source material was memory CD8+ T cells from blood cultured with regulatory dendritic cells. The sample's subset: CD45RO+ memory T cells. The receptors come from a human donor in good health.

This chain uses TRBV27 with TRBJ2-7; 10 nucleotides agree with TRBD2. Germline trimming cut 2 bases from V and 2 bases from J; bases unmatched to any gene: 12. Germline-derived CDR1 and CDR2 are MNHEY and SMNVEV (reference sequence). The CDR3 consists of 18 residues. CDR3: CASSLVSLGSGGTYEQYF. The CDR3 DNA follows: TGTGCCAGCAGTTTAGTCTCCCTGGGTAGCGGGGGGACCTACGAGCAGTACTTC.

The chain has TRBV19 and TRBJ2-7; 7 bases are a match to TRBD1. This CDR3 is built from 15 residues. V shed 3 bases, J shed 3 bases, and the junction held 8 bases outside the gene matches. The germline V gene encodes CDR1 LNHDA and CDR2 SQIVND (reference sequence). CDR3 bases: TGTGCCAGTAGTATGGACCGGGACAGTCTCTACGAGCAGTACTTC. Residues: CASSMDRDSLYEQYF.

The chain has TRBV12-1 and TRBJ2-7; the D call of TRBD1 is as the table states it, not checked on the DNA. TRBV12-1 is shown as a pseudogene. CDR3 length equals 15 residues. The CDR3 DNA follows: TGTGCCAGCAGCTTTGACGGGGGGACAGGGCCTGGGCAGTACTTC. Translated: CASSFDGGTGPGQYF.

As concerns this clone: One junction end disagrees with the germline gene, perhaps due to a read error. V gene TRBV6-7 combines with J gene TRBJ1-2, with 9 bases that match TRBD1. TRBV6-7 is flagged as an ORF with uncertain function. The CDR3 has 12 amino acids. Here the CDR3 reads CARRDRAFGHTF. The CDR3 DNA follows: TGTGCCAGAAGGGACAGGGCTTTTGGCCACACCTTC.

This clone was observed a few times. This chain uses TRBV4-2 with TRBJ1-1; no reliable D call. With 4 bases removed from V and 1 base from J, the gap between germline ends came to 10 bases. Germline V gene data show CDR1 as LGHNA and CDR2 as YNFKEQ. CDR3 length: 14 amino acids. As DNA, the CDR3 is TGTGCCAGCAGCCCGAATACAGAGAACACTGAAGCTTTCTTT. Translation gives CASSPNTENTEAFF.

This chain joins TRBV4-3 and TRBJ1-1; weak D call: TRBD1 (5 bases). This CDR3 has 14 amino acids. Per germline, CDR1 LGHNA and CDR2 YSLEER. The ends were cut back, 1 base at V and 5 bases at J, with 11 bases in the middle. CDR3 nucleotide sequence: TGCGCCAGCAGCCAAGGCAGGGAGGTAACTGAAGCTTTCTTT. Its translation is CASSQGREVTEAFF.

The rearrangement joins TRBV7-9 to TRBJ1-3, with D perhaps matching TRBD1 (5 bases). V gave up 2 bases and J gave up 3 bases, with 14 bases separating them. The CDR3 has 16 amino acids. Germline V CDR1 and CDR2: SEHNR, FQNEAQ (reference sequence). As DNA, the CDR3 is TGTGCCAGCAGCTTATTCAACAGGTGGTATGGAAACACCATATATTTT. It codes for CASSLFNRWYGNTIYF.

This clone is labeled as medium-sized. The gene calls are TRBV5-6 and TRBJ2-2, with 9 positions matching TRBD1. Trimming took 5 bases from V and 4 from J; bases not matched to a gene: 12. The CDR3 is made up of 17 amino acids. Germline V gene lookup returns CDR1 SGHDT and CDR2 YYEEEE. The CDR3 sequence is CASSTGTGSLGTGELFF. The CDR3 DNA reads TGTGCCAGCAGTACCGGGACAGGGTCGTTGGGCACCGGGGAGCTGTTTTTT. The full variable domain, completed using reference TRBV5-6 and TRBJ2-2, is DAGVTQSPTHLIKTRGQQVTLRCSPKSGHDTVSWYQQALGQGPQFIFQYYEEEERQRGNFPDRFSGHQFPNYSSELNVNALLLGDSALYLCASSTGTGSLGTGELFFGEGSRLTVL.

This clone appeared a few times. The chain carries TRBV4-1 and TRBJ1-1, with D perhaps matching TRBD1 (5 bases). The CDR3 runs 17 residues. Germline V gene sequence: CDR1 MGHRA, CDR2 YSYEKL. V lost 4 bases and J lost 1, with 19 bases in between. CDR3 loop: CASSPEKGEGRNTEAFF. CDR3 coding DNA: TGCGCCAGCAGCCCCGAGAAAGGGGAGGGGAGGAACACTGAAGCTTTCTTT.

This chain links TRBV2 with TRBJ2-7, with D possibly being TRBD1 (5 bases). Germline V gene sequence: CDR1 SNHLY, CDR2 FYNNEI. Trimming shortened V by 6 bases and J by 6 bases, and 18 bases separated the two germline ends. The CDR3 totals 14 residues. Written as DNA, the CDR3 is TGTGCCAGCAGCGACAGTCAGAGTCGCAGCGAGCAGTACTTC. Its translation is CASSDSQSRSEQYF.

This clone was recorded once. The chain is built from TRBV7-9 and TRBJ1-6; no firm D call. Per the germline V gene, CDR1 is SEHNR and CDR2 is FQNEAQ (reference sequence). Trimming took 5 bases from V and 2 from J, leaving 10 bases between them. CDR3 length: 15 amino acids. The CDR3 reads CASSPPGTYNSPLHF. The CDR3 region has the DNA TGTGCCAGCAGCCCGCCGGGAACCTATAATTCACCCCTCCACTTT.

By sample fraction, this clone is medium-sized. The chain couples TRBV7-8 to TRBJ2-1; D is unclear. V was cut by 1 base and J by 10 bases, with 8 bases left in between. The CDR3 totals 12 residues. Germline V gene lookup returns CDR1 SGHVS and CDR2 FQNEAQ. The CDR3 DNA reads TGTGCCAGCAGCTTAGTAACCAGAGAGCAGTTCTTC. Its protein product is CASSLVTREQFF. The entire variable domain, with the rest obtained from reference TRBV7-8 and TRBJ2-1, is as follows: GAGVSQSPRYKVAKRGQDVALRCDPISGHVSLFWYQQALGQGPEFLTYFQNEAQLDKSGLPSDRFFAERPEGSVSTLKIQRTQQEDSAVYLCASSLVTREQFFGPGTRLTVL.

The genes are TRBV7-2 and TRBJ2-4; the match to TRBD2 covers 8 bases. The CDR3 runs 17 residues. Trimming at V came to 5 bases and at J to 6 bases, leaving 15 bases not matched to a gene. The germline V gene encodes CDR1 SGHTA and CDR2 FQGNSA. CDR3 nucleotides: TGTGCCAGCAGCCCTCTGGGCGGGGGGCTTACAGGAAACATTCAGTACTTC. Its translation: CASSPLGGGLTGNIQYF.

CDR3 coding DNA: TGTGCCAGCAGTTTCGGAGTCCTAGCAGAGCAGTACTTC. Protein: CASSFGVLAEQYF. The chain has TRBV27 and TRBJ2-7, with D possibly matching TRBD2 (5 bases). Looked up from germline, CDR1 is MNHEY and CDR2 is SMNVEV (reference sequence). The CDR3 covers 13 residues. V was clipped by 3 bases and J by 7 bases, with 13 bases between them.

This clone was recorded a few times. The rearrangement links TRBV7-2 to TRBJ1-2, with D perhaps TRBD1 (6 bases). The V end was cut by 4 bases, the J end by 6 bases, with 21 bases between. This CDR3 has 16 amino acids. Germline V gives CDR1 SGHTA, CDR2 FQGNSA. CDR3 protein: CASSSVPPARQDGYTF. The CDR3 DNA follows: TGTGCCAGCAGCTCAGTCCCCCCAGCCCGACAGGATGGCTACACCTTC. Full variable domain (rest looked up from reference TRBV7-2 and TRBJ1-2): GAGVSQSPSNKVTEKGKDVELRCDPISGHTALYWYRQSLGQGLEFLIYFQGNSAPDKSGLPSDRFSAERTGGSVSTLTIQRTQQEDSAVYLCASSSVPPARQDGYTFGSGTRLTVV.

The chain links TRBV9 to TRBJ2-5; 9 bases agree with TRBD2. The V gene's germline CDR1 is SGDLS and CDR2 YYNGEE. The CDR3 runs 15 residues. J was trimmed by 3 bases and V by 4 bases; bases with no gene match: 7. CDR3 DNA: TGTGCCAGCAGCTTCCCACTAGCGGGTAAAGAGACCCAGTACTTC. Protein: CASSFPLAGKETQYF.

The chain combines TRBV5-1 with TRBJ2-5; 7 bases fit TRBD1. CDR1 and CDR2 (germline): SGHRS, YFSETQ. The CDR3 has 15 amino acids. Trimming took 3 bases from V and 5 from J; bases not matched to a gene: 10. The CDR3 loop reads CASSSRQGLGETQYF. DNA of the CDR3: TGCGCCAGCAGCTCCCGACAGGGCTTGGGGGAGACCCAGTACTTC.

The chain is built from TRBV9 and TRBJ2-1; 8 bases are a match to TRBD1. The CDR3 length is 14 residues. Germline assignment: CDR1 SGDLS and CDR2 YYNGEE. The trim removed 0 bases at V and 8 bases at J, leaving 4 bases unmatched. The CDR3 sequence is CASSVAYRGDEQFF. DNA for the CDR3: TGTGCCAGCAGCGTAGCTTACAGGGGGGATGAGCAGTTCTTC. The full variable domain, its missing parts supplied by reference TRBV9 and TRBJ2-1, is DSGVTQTPKHLITATGQRVTLRCSPRSGDLSVYWYQQSLDQGLQFLIQYYNGEERAKGNILERFSAQQFPDLHSELNLSSLELGDSALYFCASSVAYRGDEQFFGPGTRLTVL.

This chain uses TRBV5-4 with TRBJ2-3, with 8 bases lining up with TRBD1. The CDR3 length is 16 residues. The germline V gene encodes CDR1 SGHNT and CDR2 YYREEE (reference sequence). V trimming: 4 bases; J trimming: 3 bases; junction bases outside the gene matches: 10. The CDR3 reads CASSGEDRVRTDTQYF. The CDR3 DNA follows: TGTGCCAGCAGCGGGGAGGACAGGGTGAGGACAGATACGCAGTATTTT.

V usage is TRBV4-1 and J usage is TRBJ2-1, with 10 bases fitting TRBD2. CDR1 and CDR2 (germline): MGHRA, YSYEKL. The junction had 5 bases not matched to a gene; V was cut back by 0 bases and J by 9 bases. This CDR3 contains 15 residues. The CDR3 region has the DNA TGCGCCAGCAGCCAAGAAAGCGGGGGGGCCTTTGAGCAGTTCTTC. Protein sequence: CASSQESGGAFEQFF.

The chain combines TRBV5-4 with TRBJ2-7, with TRBD2 identical over 14 bases. The trim removed 2 bases at V and 0 bases at J, leaving 4 bases unmatched. This CDR3 has 17 residues. Germline lookup yields CDR1 SGHNT and CDR2 YYREEE (reference sequence). Here the CDR3 DNA reads TGTGCCAGCAGCTTCGGACTAGCGGGGGGTAGCTCCTACGAGCAGTACTTC. As protein: CASSFGLAGGSSYEQYF.

The chain uses TRBV4-3 and TRBJ1-2; no clear D gene. This CDR3 region has 15 residues. The V gene's germline CDR1 is LGHNA and CDR2 YSLEER. V shed 3 bases and J shed 1 base, with 12 bases lying between them. The DNA of the CDR3 is TGCGCCAGCAGCCAGTTCCGGTCGGGTAACTATGGCTACACCTTC. It is translated as CASSQFRSGNYGYTF.

CDR3 region: CASSLTDRRSYGYTF. The CDR3 coding sequence is TGTGCCAGCAGCTTAACCGACAGGCGGTCCTATGGCTACACCTTC. The V and J genes are TRBV7-9 and TRBJ1-2, with D perhaps matching TRBD1 (6 bases). Trimming left V 2 bases short and J 4 bases short, with 14 bases between. The germline V gene has CDR1 SEHNR and CDR2 FQNEAQ (reference sequence). The CDR3 consists of 15 residues.

The chain employs TRBV5-6 and TRBJ2-7; TRBD1 aligns across 10 bases. Per the germline V gene, CDR1 is SGHDT and CDR2 is YYEEEE. The CDR3 is made up of 13 amino acids. The ends lost 0 bases at V and 6 bases at J; junction bases unmatched: 0. CDR3 nucleotides: TGTGCCAGCAGCTTGGGGACAGGGGGCGAGCAGTACTTC. It codes for CASSLGTGGEQYF.